This TCR beta chain was retrieved from a study of T cell responses to AZD1222 COVID-19 vaccine. Study as a whole: It was second doses at about 4 or about 12 weeks that were pooled. Study outcomes and limitations: Among the donors, most were white British and more were female, and clonal diversity was possibly underestimated. The peak T cell response came first, and repertoires were sampled only after it.

Repertoires were generated with immunoSEQ multiplex PCR, while TCRdb's copy carries only in-frame clones and drops some. The repertoire has under 150,000 clones, approximately 92% of them found once; the top ten carry 5%. Comments on this clone: No antigen is known for it.

This receptor was taken from an adult in good health. Sample: peripheral blood, taken on day 0 of AZD1222 vaccination.

CDR3 region: CATSGEGVGNEQFF. The CDR3 DNA sequence: TGTGCCACCAGTGGGGAAGGGGTAGGAAATGAGCAGTTCTTC. The chain is built from TRBV24-1 and TRBJ2-1, with a tentative D call TRBD1 (5 bases). V was trimmed by 5 bases and J by 7 bases, leaving 14 bases between them. CDR1 and CDR2 (germline): KGHDR, SFDVKD. The CDR3 sequence is 14 residues long.